These 12 T cell receptor beta chains originate from one sample sequenced in a study of technical replicates of blood from a handful of donors. Clones were read by immunoSEQ multiplex PCR, and TCRdb kept only the in-frame ones, dropping some. The sample shows tens of thousands of clones, 90% to 95% of them seen only once. The sequencing input was PBMCs. The receptors come from a human donor in good health. Some clones in this sample may be carry-over from other donors' samples.

V usage is TRBV19 and J usage is TRBJ1-1, with D possibly being TRBD1 (5 bases). The germline V gene has CDR1 LNHDA and CDR2 SQIVND (reference sequence). This CDR3 has 14 residues. V was pared by 6 bases and J by 3 bases, with 14 bases between. The CDR3 sequence is CASRTGSWDTEAFF. In DNA, the CDR3 is TGTGCCAGTAGAACAGGCAGTTGGGACACTGAAGCTTTCTTT. The variable domain in full, with the rest retrieved from reference TRBV19 and TRBJ1-1, is DGGITQSPKYLFRKEGQNVTLSCEQNLNHDAMYWYRQDPGQGLRLIYYSQIVNDFQKGDIAEGYSVSREKKESFPLTVTSAQKNPTAFYLCASRTGSWDTEAFFGQGTRLTVV.

CDR3 amino acids: CASRKRDGYTF. For the CDR3, the DNA is TGTGCCAGCAGGAAGAGGGATGGCTACACCTTC. V and J are TRBV6-5 and TRBJ1-2; unclear D gene. V was trimmed by 6 bases and J by 6 bases, leaving 8 bases between them. This CDR3 is 11 amino acids long. CDR1 and CDR2 (germline): MNHEY, SVGAGI.

The chain is built from TRBV7-2 and TRBJ2-7; D is possibly TRBD2 (6 bases). The V gene's germline CDR1 is SGHTA and CDR2 FQGNSA. CDR3 length: 13 residues. V dropped 5 bases and J dropped 5 bases, with 13 bases sitting between them. CDR3 region: CASSPTSNHEQYF. The DNA for the CDR3 is TGTGCCAGCAGCCCGACTAGTAACCACGAGCAGTACTTC.

The chain joins TRBV19 to TRBJ1-4; 10 nucleotides match TRBD1. J was trimmed by 7 bases and V by 3 bases; bases with no gene match: 2. CDR1 and CDR2 from the germline V gene are LNHDA and SQIVND (reference sequence). This CDR3 comprises 14 residues. The CDR3 protein is CASSIGQGGEKLFF. The DNA for the CDR3 is TGTGCCAGTAGTATCGGACAGGGGGGTGAAAAACTGTTTTTT. Variable domain in full (rest from reference TRBV19 and TRBJ1-4): DGGITQSPKYLFRKEGQNVTLSCEQNLNHDAMYWYRQDPGQGLRLIYYSQIVNDFQKGDIAEGYSVSREKKESFPLTVTSAQKNPTAFYLCASSIGQGGEKLFFGSGTQLSVL.

This rearrangement joins TRBV6-1 to TRBJ2-3, with 9 bases fitting TRBD2. V lost 5 bases, J lost 1 base, and 1 base stayed unmatched. CDR1 and CDR2 (germline): MNHNS, SASEGT. The CDR3 has 14 amino acids. Here the CDR3 DNA reads TGTGCCAGCAGTTTAGCGGGGGGCACAGATACGCAGTATTTT. Amino acid sequence: CASSLAGGTDTQYF.

This chain uses TRBV2 with TRBJ2-3, with TRBD2 matching 9 bases. Germline assignment: CDR1 SNHLY and CDR2 FYNNEI. CDR3 length: 19 residues. V lost 0 bases, J lost 3 bases, and 13 bases stayed unmatched. The CDR3 loop is CASSEALIYSGRETDTQYF. The CDR3 coding sequence is TGTGCCAGCAGTGAAGCGCTTATTTATAGCGGGAGAGAGACAGATACGCAGTATTTT.

This clone was observed a few times. The chain combines TRBV7-9 with TRBJ1-1, with a possible D match to TRBD1 (6 bases). The germline V gene has CDR1 SEHNR and CDR2 FQNEAQ (reference sequence). This CDR3 is built from 13 residues. V was shortened by 8 bases and J by 1 base, with 11 bases between the two germline ends. CDR3 bases: TGTGCCAGCGACAGGACAGCGAACACTGAAGCTTTCTTT. It specifies CASDRTANTEAFF.

CDR3 coding DNA: TGCGCCAGCAGCCTACAGTTCCCTCAAGAGACCCAGTACTTC. Translated: CASSLQFPQETQYF. The chain is built from TRBV5-1 and TRBJ2-5; D not certain. Germline assignment: CDR1 SGHRS and CDR2 YFSETQ. This CDR3 has 14 amino acids. Trimming took off 4 bases at V and 2 bases at J, with 12 bases between the two ends. Complete variable domain (other parts from reference TRBV5-1 and TRBJ2-5): KAGVTQTPRYLIKTRGQQVTLSCSPISGHRSVSWYQQTPGQGLQFLFEYFSETQRNKGNFPGRFSGRQFSNSRSEMNVSTLELGDSALYLCASSLQFPQETQYFGPGTRLLVL.

This chain joins TRBV5-1 and TRBJ2-3, with D possibly TRBD2 on 5 matching bases. The V and J ends lost 6 bases and 2 bases respectively, with 16 bases between them. This CDR3 has 15 residues. CDR1 and CDR2 (germline): SGHRS, YFSETQ. CDR3 sequence: CASTLTRRATDTQYF. In DNA, the CDR3 is TGCGCCAGCACCCTAACGAGGCGGGCCACAGATACGCAGTATTTT.

This clone was seen a handful of times. This chain uses TRBV4-1 with TRBJ1-2; 7 bases line up with TRBD1. CDR1 and CDR2 from the germline V gene are MGHRA and YSYEKL. V shed 2 bases, J shed 6 bases, and the junction held 9 bases outside the gene matches. The CDR3 extends over 15 amino acids. The CDR3 DNA is TGCGCCAGCAGCCAAATACCTGGGACAGCTAATGGCTACACCTTC. Translated: CASSQIPGTANGYTF.

The chain carries TRBV2 and TRBJ2-7, with 8 bases that match TRBD2. This CDR3 is 15 amino acids long. Germline V gives CDR1 SNHLY, CDR2 FYNNEI. V was pared by 7 bases and J by 1 base, with 9 bases of the junction left unmatched. The CDR3: CASKAGPSGSYEQYF. CDR3 sequence (DNA): TGTGCCAGCAAGGCGGGGCCTAGCGGGTCCTACGAGCAGTACTTC.

This clone was observed a handful of times. The CDR3 sequence is CASSQDPGKGYGYTF. DNA for the CDR3: TGCGCCAGCAGCCAAGACCCAGGGAAGGGCTATGGCTACACCTTC. The J gene is TRBJ1-2, the V gene TRBV4-1, with D maybe TRBD1 (5 bases). CDR1 MGHRA and CDR2 YSYEKL come from the germline V gene. The length of the CDR3 is 15 residues. Trimming stripped 0 bases from V and 4 bases from J, with 12 bases between.